This TCR beta chain originates from a study of blood T cell repertoires in COVID-19 (dated by TCRdb to the early 2020s). For the wider study: The collaborator samples originated in the United States, Italy and Spain and spanned the acute and convalescent phases of COVID-19. The material from the prospective study consisted of cDNA or gDNA derived from T cells, B-cell-depleted T cells, or PBMCs. Subjects who had been exposed to COVID-19, were actively infected with it, or had recovered from it provided the deeply sampled blood TCRbeta repertoires that made up the dataset. The repertoires were released in a freely available public database intended as a resource for research on the immune response to SARS-CoV-2. The samples were drawn from the first 160 participants of the ongoing ImmuneRACE study and from 950 to 1,500 subjects provided by 6 global collaborators. Sample metadata almost always included a de-identified subject ID, COVID-19 status, age in years and sex. Where available, HLA class I and class II types were obtained from metadata supplied by the sample provider rather than from assay-based typing. The paper's findings and limits, for the study overall: The amount of clinical and demographic metadata varied by source and participant and was provided uncurated.

Only one count was recorded for this clone. Its antigen remains undetermined. One base away there is no much larger clone; base qualities are not given. The immunoSEQ Assay, a bias-controlled multiplex PCR, was used to amplify TCRbeta CDR3 regions from genomic DNA. Regarding the original processing steps: Nucleated cell counts per sample were estimated from amplification of reference gene primers within the assay. To quantify the absolute abundance of each unique TCRbeta CDR3 rearrangement, sequence reads were collapsed and filtered. For each sample, productive Simpson clonality was calculated as the square root of Simpson's diversity index across productive rearrangements. TCRdb took over this immuneACCESS table, retaining in-frame rearrangements with V and J assigned. Such tables are incomplete; in checked studies, under half of the missing clones stem from an unresolved V gene, and the remainder is unexplained. V, J and clone size are those of that table, while D and trimming were read from the DNA. This sample comprises some 35,000 clones, 82% of them detected only once. The ten largest make up approximately 40% of the sample.

The V and J ends are trimmed by 3 bases and 13 bases, leaving 15 bases between them. CDR1 SEHNR and CDR2 FQNEAQ were looked up in the germline V gene (reference sequence). The CDR3 contains 12 residues, cysteine and phenylalanine counted. The retained sequence is limited to the CDR3, 36 bases, with the frame set at the first base. The collaborating institutions used their own protocols to collect whole blood in K2EDTA tubes. For TCRbeta analysis, collaborators shipped samples in one of three forms: frozen whole blood, isolated PBMCs, or DNA extracted from either of those sample types. Sequenced material: peripheral blood. The chain employs TRBV7-9 and TRBJ1-2, with the D gene not clear enough to name. The clonotype comes from a man older than 75 with active or convalescent COVID-19. The CDR3: CASSLATRPGTF. The DNA sequence is given as TGTGCCAGCAGCTTGGCAACCCGACCGGGCACCTTC.